The 13 T cell receptor beta chains in this list originate from one sample, sequenced in a study of T cells in Graves' hyperthyroidism and ophthalmopathy. Using RNA transcripts as the source, TCR beta CDR3 regions were amplified. When the TCR CDR3 underwent first-round RT-PCR, the HTBI primer set was used. TCRdb independently ran MiXCR on the multiplex PCR reads; one entry per CDR3 protein. The profile shows 800,000 or so distinct CDR3 sequences, roughly 40% of them singletons. Sample: blood. The source is a man in his late teens or twenties with Graves' hyperthyroidism.

This clonotype was seen a handful of times. The chain combines TRBV9 with TRBJ2-5; 13 nucleotides align to TRBD2. V shed 4 bases and J 3 bases; nucleotides not matched to a gene: 6. The CDR3 has 16 amino acids. In germline, CDR1 is SGDLS, CDR2 YYNGEE. In nucleotides, the CDR3 is TGTGCCAGCAGCCCATGGACTAGCGGGGGAAAAGAGACCCAGTACTTC. Encoded protein: CASSPWTSGGKETQYF.

This clonotype was counted at least ten times. This chain links TRBV2 with TRBJ1-1; D is unclear. There are 14 residues in the CDR3. V was pared by 4 bases and J by 4 bases, with 13 bases between. Germline V gene sequence: CDR1 SNHLY, CDR2 FYNNEI. CDR3 sequence reads: CASSGAAIGTEAFF. The CDR3, as DNA: TGTGCCAGCAGTGGGGCAGCCATTGGCACTGAAGCTTTCTTT.

This clonotype was found many times. The chain carries TRBV5-8 and TRBJ2-7, with 7 nucleotides matching TRBD1. CDR1 is SGHTS and CDR2 is YDEGEE in the germline V gene. Unmatched junction bases numbered 7, after V lost 4 bases and J lost 3 bases. The length of the CDR3 is 14 residues. The chain's CDR3 is CASSLEGQHYEQYF. The CDR3 coding sequence is TGTGCCAGCAGCCTAGAGGGACAGCACTACGAGCAGTACTTC.

This clonotype has only a few counts. The chain employs TRBV7-2 and TRBJ2-5; TRBD2 matches at 7 bases. Germline CDR1 reads SGHTA; CDR2 reads FQGNSA. With V trimmed by 5 bases and J by 2 bases, 8 bases remained unmatched. The CDR3 totals 15 residues. The CDR3 spells CASSPPRAGQETQYF. The CDR3 DNA is TGTGCCAGCAGCCCCCCCCGAGCGGGGCAAGAGACCCAGTACTTC.

This clonotype was seen more than once but under ten times. This sequence joins TRBV7-3 and TRBJ2-2, with D possibly called TRBD1 or TRBD2 (7 bases each). The CDR3 length is 15 residues. V lost 4 bases and J 6 bases, leaving 15 bases between the germline ends. Per the germline V gene, CDR1 is SGHTA and CDR2 is FQGTGA. The CDR3 coding sequence is TGTGCCAGCAGCTCCCCAGGGGGGGGGCCCGGGGAGCTGTTTTTT. Protein product: CASSSPGGGPGELFF.

With regard to this clonotype: A much larger clone sits a single nucleotide away, making a read error possible. The chain couples TRBV5-4 to TRBJ1-2; unclear D gene. Between the trimmed V and J ends, which lost 2 bases and 5 bases, there was a span of 7 bases. The CDR3 loop spans 12 amino acids. Per the germline V gene, CDR1 is SGHNT and CDR2 is YYREEE (reference sequence). The DNA for the CDR3 is TGTGCCAGCAGCTTTGAACTTTATGGCTACACCTTC. Translation gives CASSFELYGYTF.

V and J are TRBV10-3 and TRBJ2-5; 7 nucleotides align to TRBD1. V lost 6 bases to trimming and J lost 2 bases; unmatched junction nucleotides: 6. CDR1 is ENHRY, CDR2 SYGVKD, per germline. The length of the CDR3 is 14 residues. CDR3 protein: CAISRDSLQETQYF. The CDR3 coding sequence is TGTGCCATCAGCCGGGACAGCCTTCAAGAGACCCAGTACTTC.

This clonotype was detected once. The rearrangement uses TRBV10-3 and TRBJ1-6; no definite D call. Trimming stripped 6 bases from V and 8 bases from J, with 11 bases between. The CDR3 length is 13 residues. Germline V lookup: CDR1 ENHRY, CDR2 SYGVKD. CDR3 sequence (DNA): TGTGCCATCAGGCCGGACGGTTATTCACCCCTCCACTTT. Translated, it gives CAIRPDGYSPLHF.

Regarding this clonotype: The junction departs from the called germline gene at one end, perhaps through a read error. The V call is TRBV7-3, the J call TRBJ2-7; 8 bases align to TRBD1. The CDR3 sequence is 14 residues long. Germline values: CDR1 SGHTA, CDR2 FQGTGA. CDR3 residues: CASGFTGQGDEQYF. The DNA of the CDR3 is TGTGCCAGCGGCTTCACCGGACAGGGTGACGAGCAGTACTTC. The full variable domain, with the rest looked up from reference TRBV7-3 and TRBJ2-7, is GAGVSQTPSNKVTEKGKYVELRCDPISGHTALYWYRQSLGQGPEFLIYFQGTGAADDSGLPNDRFFAVRPEGSVSTLKIQRTERGDSAVYLCASGFTGQGDEQYFGPGTRLTVT.

The sample holds a few counts of this clonotype. In nucleotides, the CDR3 is TGCGCCAGCAGCCAAGTCCCGGGACTAGGAGCTGAGACCCAGTACTTC. The encoded protein is CASSQVPGLGAETQYF. J is TRBJ2-5 and V is TRBV4-1; 8 bases map to TRBD2. This CDR3 contains 16 residues. The J segment lost 5 bases and the V segment lost 1 base, leaving 9 bases of the junction unmatched. Germline CDR1 MGHRA, CDR2 YSYEKL.

The chain uses TRBV12-5 and TRBJ1-5; maybe TRBD1 (5 bases). Trimming pared 9 bases from V and 5 bases from J, leaving 14 bases between. The germline gives CDR1 LGHNT, CDR2 FRNRAP. This CDR3 has 13 amino acids. The CDR3, as DNA: TGTGCTAGCTCCAAGGGGTTGGATCAGCCCCAGCATTTT. Its translation is CASSKGLDQPQHF.

In its sample, this clonotype was seen many times. V is TRBV9 and J is TRBJ1-2; D is possibly TRBD1 (5 bases). CDR1 is SGDLS, CDR2 YYNGEE, per germline. The CDR3 spans 13 residues. V was shortened by 2 bases and J by 4 bases, with 9 bases between the two germline ends. The CDR3 DNA reads TGTGCCAGCAGCGTGACTGACAGCTATGGCTACACCTTC. Protein: CASSVTDSYGYTF.

This clonotype was detected many times. The J gene is TRBJ1-2, the V gene TRBV6-6, with D uncertain. Trimming cost V 6 bases and J 3 bases, with 8 bases left between them. The CDR3 is made up of 12 amino acids. Germline CDR1 reads MNHNY; CDR2 reads SVGAGI (reference sequence). The CDR3 DNA reads as TGTGCCAGCAGGACATCGGACTATGGCTACACCTTC. The encoded protein is CASRTSDYGYTF.